One sample yielded the 3 T cell receptor beta chains listed below, sequenced in a study of post-analysis software for immune sequencing data. The TCR beta cDNA libraries carried unique molecular identifiers. In TCRdb, the PCR reads were re-called with MiXCR into one record per CDR3 protein. The table has about 160,000 distinct CDR3 sequences, roughly 40% seen once. Material: blood, obtained after autologous hematopoietic stem cell transplantation. These receptors were collected from a girl between 10 and 17 years old with multiple sclerosis.

The chain employs TRBV27 and TRBJ1-1; TRBD1 agrees at 7 bases. The CDR3 totals 15 residues. CDR1 is MNHEY, CDR2 SMNVEV, per germline (reference sequence). Trimming at V came to 5 bases and at J to 6 bases, leaving 12 bases not matched to a gene. Here the CDR3 reads CASSPSSTGWPEAFF. The CDR3 nucleotides read TGTGCCAGCAGTCCATCATCGACAGGGTGGCCTGAAGCTTTCTTT.

This clonotype was detected only a few times. CDR3 protein: CASSARGLAGINEQFF. DNA of the CDR3: TGTGCCAGCAGTGCGCGGGGACTAGCGGGGATCAATGAGCAGTTCTTC. The gene calls are TRBV12-3 or TRBV12-4 and TRBJ2-1; 13 bases are a match to TRBD2. This CDR3 has 16 residues. The ends lost 5 bases at V and 6 bases at J; junction bases unmatched: 7.

The genes are TRBV12-3 or TRBV12-4 and TRBJ1-1; the D is unclear. The CDR3 is 13 residues long. Trimming stripped 3 bases from V and 5 bases from J, with 10 bases between. CDR3 sequence (DNA): TGTGCCAGCAGTTTCGAGTGGCGAACTGAAGCTTTCTTT. Protein: CASSFEWRTEAFF.